The sequence of this TCR beta chain was determined in a study of T cells expressing NK-cell markers. Points from the study as a whole: The CD3+CD56-NKG2C+ fraction of a few donors was also led by these clonotypes.

Turning to this clonotype: Its antigen is as yet unknown.

One entry per CDR3 protein, without DNA, is what TCRdb gives after re-calling the 5' RACE reads. The repertoire table contains about 380,000 distinct CDR3 sequences. CDR3 length: 16 residues. CDR1 is MNHEY and CDR2 is SMNVEV in the germline V gene (reference sequence). The chain joins TRBV27 to TRBJ1-6; TCRdb's D gene call, TRBD1, goes unchecked for lack of DNA. The sequencing sample was made of blood T cells: a sorted CD56 or NKG2C T cell subset, CD4+ or CD8+ T cells, or bulk PBMC T cells (not recorded which). The clonotype originates from a man aged 18-75 years in good health. The CDR3 sequence: CASSSPHLDMGSPLHF.